This is a list of T cell receptor beta chains from one sample in a study of Ad26.COV2.S vaccination and SARS-CoV-2 variants. Method: immunoSEQ multiplex PCR; TCRdb's copy keeps in-frame clones and lacks some. The sample contains fewer than 800,000 clones, 70% to 90% of which appear only once. This material consisted of peripheral blood, taken in a trial of Ad26.COV2.S vaccine versus placebo. The receptors originated from a person aged 18-60 years who received the Ad26.COV2.S COVID-19 vaccine or a placebo. Each CDR3 is given with its conserved first and last residue. Fields, in order: D gene, V gene, J gene, clone size, CDR3 protein, CDR3 DNA. The D gene is left open where the match is weak. The size entry is marked missing in some rows and otherwise reads once, few, many or a size class.

NA	TRBV23-1	TRBJ1-6	NA	CASSQSPRGLHF	TGCGCCAGCAGTCAATCCCCCCGGGGCCTCCACTTT
NA	TRBV30	TRBJ2-2	NA	CAWSAGTGELFF	TGTGCCTGGAGTGCGGGAACCGGGGAGCTGTTTTTT
NA	TRBV7-2	TRBJ2-5	NA	CASSLEPQETQYF	TGTGCCAGCAGCTTAGAACCCCAAGAGACCCAGTACTTC
NA	TRBV2	TRBJ2-7	NA	CASTGTALREQYF	TGTGCCAGCACGGGAACTGCCCTTAGGGAGCAGTACTTC
NA	TRBV29-1	TRBJ1-1	NA	CSAKGGVNTEAFF	TGCAGCGCTAAGGGGGGGGTTAACACTGAAGCTTTCTTT
NA	TRBV30	TRBJ2-7	NA	CAWSTGSGTYEQYF	TGTGCCTGGAGTACGGGTAGCGGTACCTACGAGCAGTACTTC
NA	TRBV5-4	TRBJ2-5	NA	CASSRDGYQETQYF	TGTGCCAGCAGCCGGGACGGCTACCAAGAGACCCAGTACTTC
NA	TRBV21-1	TRBJ1-5	NA	CASSRSNYSNQPQHF	TGTGCCAGCAGTAGAAGTAATTATAGCAATCAGCCCCAGCATTTT
TRBD2	TRBV19	TRBJ2-2	NA	CASSIPAGGNTGELFF	TGTGCCAGTAGTATTCCGGCGGGGGGGAACACCGGGGAGCTGTTTTTT
NA	TRBV6-5	TRBJ1-3	NA	CASSYSRASGNTIYF	TGTGCCAGCAGTTACTCGAGGGCCTCTGGAAACACCATATATTTT
NA	TRBV6-5	TRBJ2-7	NA	CASSYLRDNYEQYF	TGTGCCAGCAGTTACCTCCGGGACAACTACGAGCAGTACTTC
NA	TRBV12-5	TRBJ2-1	NA	CASGLSRDEQFF	TGTGCTAGTGGTTTGTCACGGGATGAGCAGTTCTTC
NA	TRBV19	TRBJ1-5	NA	CASSILLSWANQPQHF	TGTGCCAGTAGTATTCTCCTATCATGGGCTAATCAGCCCCAGCATTTT
TRBD2	TRBV9	TRBJ2-1	NA	CASSPTSGGYHEQFF	TGTGCCAGCAGCCCTACTAGCGGGGGTTACCATGAGCAGTTCTTC
NA	TRBV6-6	TRBJ2-7	few	CASSLRGSEQYF	TGTGCCAGCAGTTTAAGGGGGTCCGAGCAGTACTTC
TRBD1	TRBV18	TRBJ2-1	NA	CASSPTGGNYNEQFF	TGTGCCAGCTCACCTACAGGGGGAAACTACAATGAGCAGTTCTTC
TRBD1	TRBV5-1	TRBJ1-4	once	CASSPPGTGRDEKLFF	TGCGCCAGCAGCCCCCCCGGGACAGGGCGCGATGAAAAACTGTTTTTT
NA	TRBV6-5	TRBJ1-6	NA	CASRNWRTYNSPLHF	TGTGCCAGCCGAAATTGGCGAACATATAATTCACCCCTCCACTTT
TRBD1	TRBV24-1	TRBJ2-2	NA	CATGQGNSGELFF	TGTGCCACCGGACAGGGTAATTCCGGGGAGCTGTTTTTT
NA	TRBV5-5	TRBJ2-2	NA	CASSLFQANTGELFF	TGTGCCAGCAGCTTGTTTCAAGCGAACACCGGGGAGCTGTTTTTT
TRBD1	TRBV2	TRBJ2-1	NA	CASNRSDRVVYNEQFF	TGTGCCAGCAATCGATCGGACAGGGTTGTATACAATGAGCAGTTCTTC
TRBD2	TRBV7-2	TRBJ2-7	NA	CASSRVLAGGSYEQYF	TGTGCCAGCAGCCGCGTCCTAGCGGGGGGCTCCTACGAGCAGTACTTC
NA	TRBV5-1	TRBJ2-7	NA	CASSLVPGDVYEQYF	TGCGCCAGCAGCTTGGTACCAGGGGATGTCTACGAGCAGTACTTC
NA	TRBV5-1	TRBJ2-3	once	CASSSSLRGDTQYF	TGCGCCAGCAGCTCGTCCTTACGAGGAGATACGCAGTATTTT
NA	TRBV5-6	TRBJ1-2	NA	CASSFVTDYGYTF	TGTGCCAGCAGCTTTGTGACAGACTATGGCTACACCTTC
NA	TRBV13	TRBJ1-5	NA	CASSRGREQPQHF	TGTGCCAGCAGCAGAGGCAGGGAACAGCCCCAGCATTTT
NA	TRBV5-1	TRBJ2-7	NA	CASSLGQVTYEQYF	TGCGCCAGCAGCTTGGGACAGGTCACCTACGAGCAGTACTTC
NA	TRBV19	TRBJ1-5	NA	CASSVVRGFNQPQHF	TGTGCCAGTAGTGTGGTAAGGGGGTTCAATCAGCCCCAGCATTTT
TRBD1	TRBV19	TRBJ2-7	NA	CASSIWGQEYEQYF	TGTGCCAGTAGTATTTGGGGACAGGAGTACGAGCAGTACTTC
NA	TRBV7-9	TRBJ2-2	NA	CASKRANTGELFF	TGTGCCAGCAAGAGGGCCAACACCGGGGAGCTGTTTTTT
NA	TRBV3-1/TRBV3-2	TRBJ2-4	NA	CASSPRPAGLNKNIQYF	TGTGCCAGCAGCCCGCGTCCCGCAGGGCTTAACAAAAACATTCAGTACTTC
NA	TRBV15	TRBJ1-4	NA	CATSIRGALINEKLFF	TGTGCCACCAGCATCAGAGGGGCCTTGATCAATGAAAAACTGTTTTTT
NA	TRBV29-1	TRBJ2-6	NA	CSVGNSGANVLTF	TGCAGCGTAGGAAACTCTGGGGCCAACGTCCTGACTTTC
NA	TRBV7-3	TRBJ1-1	NA	CASSLSLAGVTEAFF	TGTGCCAGCAGCTTATCCCTCGCAGGGGTCACTGAAGCTTTCTTT
TRBD1	TRBV5-4	TRBJ1-5	NA	CASRRDSNQPQHF	TGTGCCAGCAGACGGGACAGTAATCAGCCCCAGCATTTT
NA	TRBV7-2	TRBJ2-3	NA	CASSLEGYPSTDTQYF	TGTGCCAGCAGCTTAGAGGGCTACCCTAGCACAGATACGCAGTATTTT
TRBD1	TRBV3-1/TRBV3-2	TRBJ1-6	NA	CASSPLGGTGGNSPLHF	TGTGCCAGCAGCCCACTAGGAGGAACAGGGGGGAATTCACCCCTCCACTTT
NA	TRBV6-7	TRBJ2-2	NA	CASSYTDREGTGELFF	TGTGCCAGCAGTTACACGGACAGGGAGGGGACCGGGGAGCTGTTTTTT
NA	TRBV5-6	TRBJ2-7	NA	CASSPGHNYEQYF	TGTGCCAGCAGCCCCGGGCATAACTACGAGCAGTACTTC
TRBD2	TRBV5-1	TRBJ2-3	NA	CASSKGGRVTDTQYF	TGCGCCAGCAGCAAAGGCGGGAGGGTCACAGATACGCAGTATTTT